This T cell receptor (beta chain) was found in a study of vaccination effects on CD4 cells after COVID-19. Whole-study findings and limits: Infection-derived and vaccine-derived clones contracted markedly late after vaccination.

Culturing for roughly 9 days preceded CD4+ T cell isolation. Vaccine recipients had no previous SARS-CoV-2 infection; their nucleocapsid antibodies were negative. Replacing half the medium with IL-2 medium was done on days 3 and 7. Clones were sequenced by immunoSEQ multiplex PCR, and TCRdb holds only the in-frame ones, with some missing. There are approximately 37,000 clones in the sample; around 76% occur only once, and 2.9% lies in the top ten. CDR1 SGHNT and CDR2 YYREEE come from the germline V gene (reference sequence). V lost 2 bases to trimming and J lost 4 bases; unmatched junction nucleotides: 4. This CDR3 is built from 14 residues. By proportion, this clone is medium-sized. Its antigen is not identified.

This chain joins TRBV5-4 and TRBJ2-3; 7 bases align to TRBD2. This clonotype was sampled from a human donor who received a COVID-19 vaccine. Sample: CD4+ T cells from PBMCs cultured without peptide, taken before COVID-19 vaccination. DNA of the CDR3: TGTGCCAGCAGCTTCCGGACTAGTGCAGATACGCAGTATTTT. This codes for CASSFRTSADTQYF.